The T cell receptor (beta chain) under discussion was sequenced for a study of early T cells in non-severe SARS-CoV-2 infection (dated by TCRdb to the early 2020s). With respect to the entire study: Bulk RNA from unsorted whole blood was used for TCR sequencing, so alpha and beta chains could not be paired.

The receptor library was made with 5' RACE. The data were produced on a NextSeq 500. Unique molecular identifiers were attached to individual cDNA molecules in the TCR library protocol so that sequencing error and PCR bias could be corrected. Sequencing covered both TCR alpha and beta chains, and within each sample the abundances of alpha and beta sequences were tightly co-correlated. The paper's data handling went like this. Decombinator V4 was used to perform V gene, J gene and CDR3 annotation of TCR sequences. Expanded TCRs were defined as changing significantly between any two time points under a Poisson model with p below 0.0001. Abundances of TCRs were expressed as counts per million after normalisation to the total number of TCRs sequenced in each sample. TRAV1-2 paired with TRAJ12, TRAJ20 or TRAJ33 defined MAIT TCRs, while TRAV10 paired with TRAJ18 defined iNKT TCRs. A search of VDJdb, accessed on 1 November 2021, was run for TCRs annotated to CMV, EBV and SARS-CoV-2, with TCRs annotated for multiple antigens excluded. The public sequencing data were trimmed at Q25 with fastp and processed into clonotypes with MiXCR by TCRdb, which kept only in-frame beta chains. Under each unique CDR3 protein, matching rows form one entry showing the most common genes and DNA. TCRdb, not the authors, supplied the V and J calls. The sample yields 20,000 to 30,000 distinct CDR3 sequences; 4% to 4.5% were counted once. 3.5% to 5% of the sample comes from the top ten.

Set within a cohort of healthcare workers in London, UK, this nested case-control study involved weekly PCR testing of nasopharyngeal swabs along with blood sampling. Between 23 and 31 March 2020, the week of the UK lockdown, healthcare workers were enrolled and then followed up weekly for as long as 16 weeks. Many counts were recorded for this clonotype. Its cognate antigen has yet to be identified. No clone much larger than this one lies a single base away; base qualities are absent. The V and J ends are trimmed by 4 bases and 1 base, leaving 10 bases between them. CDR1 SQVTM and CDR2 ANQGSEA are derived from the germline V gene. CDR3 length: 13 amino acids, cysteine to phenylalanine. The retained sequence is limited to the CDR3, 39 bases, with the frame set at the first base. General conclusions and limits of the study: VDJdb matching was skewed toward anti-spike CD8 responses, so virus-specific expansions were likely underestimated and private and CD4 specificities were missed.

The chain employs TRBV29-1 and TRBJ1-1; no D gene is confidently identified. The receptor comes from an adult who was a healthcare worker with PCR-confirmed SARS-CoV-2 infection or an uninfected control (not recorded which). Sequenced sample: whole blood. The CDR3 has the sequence CSVAEGTNTEAFF. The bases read TGCAGCGTTGCCGAGGGTACGAACACTGAAGCTTTCTTT.